The 14 T cell receptor beta chains in this list originate from one sample, sequenced in a study of shared clonotypes between healthy human individuals. Clones were sequenced by immunoSEQ multiplex PCR, and TCRdb holds only the in-frame ones, with some missing. The sample has a few million clones, 90% to 95% seen once. The sample consisted of naive CD4+ T cells from PBMCs. The subset: CD45RA+ positively selected. The receptors were sampled from a man younger than 30 in good health. Some clones in this sample may be carry-over from other donors' samples.

This chain joins TRBV5-4 and TRBJ2-7, with TRBD2 identical over 8 bases. J lost 7 bases, V lost 3 bases, and 3 bases had no gene match. The CDR3 length is 12 residues. The germline V gene has CDR1 SGHNT and CDR2 YYREEE (reference sequence). The CDR3 sequence: CASSYIAGEQYF. The CDR3 region has the DNA TGTGCCAGCAGCTATATAGCGGGAGAGCAGTACTTC.

Comments on this clone: Different DNA sequences within this sample yield the same CDR3. This rearrangement joins TRBV18 to TRBJ2-7; a weak D match, TRBD2 (6 bases). V lost 1 base and J lost 2, with 9 bases in between. Germline V gene lookup returns CDR1 KGHSH and CDR2 LQKENI. This CDR3 region has 14 residues. The CDR3: CASSPRDSAYEQYF. CDR3 DNA: TGTGCCAGCTCACCACGGGACTCAGCCTACGAGCAGTACTTC.

The rearrangement joins TRBV29-1 to TRBJ1-3, with D unclear. The V and J ends lost 3 bases and 2 bases respectively, with 5 bases between them. Per the germline V gene, CDR1 is SQVTM and CDR2 is ANQGSEA. CDR3 length: 12 amino acids. The CDR3: CSVEEPGNTIYF. As DNA, the CDR3 is TGCAGCGTTGAGGAGCCTGGAAACACCATATATTTT. Supplemented by reference TRBV29-1 and TRBJ1-3, the full variable domain reads SAVISQKPSRDICQRGTSLTIQCQVDSQVTMMFWYRQQPGQSLTLIATANQGSEATYESGFVIDKFPISRPNLTFSTLTVSNMSPEDSSIYLCSVEEPGNTIYFGEGSWLTVV.

The V and J genes are TRBV5-1 and TRBJ2-2; 7 bases line up with TRBD2. Trimming took 0 bases from V and 7 from J; bases not matched to a gene: 6. This CDR3 is 15 amino acids long. Germline V gene sequence: CDR1 SGHRS, CDR2 YFSETQ. CDR3 in amino acids: CASSLVAGDVGELFF. CDR3 coding DNA: TGCGCCAGCAGCTTGGTTGCGGGAGATGTCGGGGAGCTGTTTTTT.

This chain uses TRBV7-2 with TRBJ2-2; 12 bases fit TRBD2. The CDR3 loop spans 16 amino acids. Germline V gene data show CDR1 as SGHTA and CDR2 as FQGNSA. Trimming cost V 1 base and J 6 bases; bases outside gene matches: 3. The DNA for the CDR3 is TGTGCCAGCAGCTTAGGCCGACTAGCGGGAGCCGGGGAGCTGTTTTTT. This sequence encodes CASSLGRLAGAGELFF.

V usage is TRBV5-1 and J usage is TRBJ2-7, with 7 bases lining up with TRBD1. V gave up 4 bases and J gave up 2 bases; unmatched junction bases: 6. Germline V CDR1 and CDR2: SGHRS, YFSETQ. The CDR3 length is 14 residues. CDR3 DNA: TGCGCCAGCAGCAGGGGACAGCGAACCTACGAGCAGTACTTC. Protein: CASSRGQRTYEQYF. Full variable domain (missing parts from reference TRBV5-1 and TRBJ2-7): KAGVTQTPRYLIKTRGQQVTLSCSPISGHRSVSWYQQTPGQGLQFLFEYFSETQRNKGNFPGRFSGRQFSNSRSEMNVSTLELGDSALYLCASSRGQRTYEQYFGPGTRLTVT.

The chain has TRBV5-4 and TRBJ2-2; 7 bases map to TRBD2. V lost 1 base and J lost 4; bases outside the gene matches: 10. The CDR3 loop spans 17 amino acids. Germline CDR1 reads SGHNT; CDR2 reads YYREEE (reference sequence). The CDR3 DNA follows: TGTGCCAGCAGCTTGAAGGTCGCGGGAGCGGGCACCGGGGAGCTGTTTTTT. Amino acid sequence: CASSLKVAGAGTGELFF.

This chain links TRBV2 with TRBJ2-3; D might be TRBD2 (5 bases). The germline gives CDR1 SNHLY, CDR2 FYNNEI. V lost 6 bases and J 2 bases, leaving 12 bases between the germline ends. The CDR3 consists of 14 residues. This CDR3 reads CASSTRRSTDTQYF. CDR3 nucleotides: TGTGCCAGCAGCACTAGACGGTCCACAGATACGCAGTATTTT.

As regards this clone: The same CDR3 also results from other DNA sequences found in this sample. This chain uses TRBV6-6 with TRBJ2-7, with TRBD1 as a possible D gene (5 bases). The CDR3 has 14 amino acids. V gave up 6 bases and J gave up 0 bases, with 12 bases separating them. Germline CDR1 is MNHNY and CDR2 is SVGAGI (reference sequence). The CDR3 region has the DNA TGTGCCAGCAGCCATCGACAGAGCTCCTACGAGCAGTACTTC. Protein: CASSHRQSSYEQYF.

The chain uses TRBV6-6 and TRBJ1-2, with D maybe TRBD1 (6 bases). V shed 5 bases and J shed 8 bases, with 21 bases lying between them. The CDR3 spans 15 residues. CDR1 and CDR2 (germline): MNHNY, SVGAGI (reference sequence). CDR3 region: CASSLTSLGAQGYTF. The CDR3 nucleotides read TGTGCCAGCAGTCTAACTTCACTGGGGGCGCAAGGCTACACCTTC.

The genes are TRBV27 and TRBJ1-1; D gene unclear. Trimming took 0 bases from V and 1 from J, leaving 9 bases between them. Germline assignment: CDR1 MNHEY and CDR2 SMNVEV (reference sequence). The CDR3 consists of 15 residues. In DNA, the CDR3 is TGTGCCAGCAGTTTATCGAGTGGGGAGAACACTGAAGCTTTCTTT. Its protein product is CASSLSSGENTEAFF.

J is TRBJ1-5 and V is TRBV5-4; possible D gene TRBD1, 5 bases. Germline V CDR1 and CDR2: SGHNT, YYREEE (reference sequence). V was clipped by 4 bases and J by 0 bases, with 11 bases between them. This CDR3 has 15 residues. Here the CDR3 DNA reads TGTGCCAGCAGCGTGGGGGGGGATAGCAATCAGCCCCAGCATTTT. It translates to CASSVGGDSNQPQHF.

The chain links TRBV28 to TRBJ2-2; D gene uncertain. The V end lost 5 bases, the J end lost 1 base, and 17 bases lay between the germline ends. This CDR3 region has 17 residues. From germline, CDR1 is MDHEN and CDR2 SYDVKM. This chain's CDR3 is CASSPPPFLLNTGELFF. The CDR3 DNA reads as TGTGCCAGCAGTCCACCCCCCTTTTTGCTGAACACCGGGGAGCTGTTTTTT.

J is TRBJ1-2 and V is TRBV7-2; D may be TRBD1 (5 bases). Trimming removed 1 base from V and 14 bases from J, with 14 bases in between. Germline assignment: CDR1 SGHTA and CDR2 FQGNSA. This CDR3 is built from 12 residues. The CDR3 coding sequence is TGTGCCAGCAGCTTAGTAGGGGAACCGGGTACCTTC. This encodes CASSLVGEPGTF.